The clone carrying this T cell receptor (beta chain) was seen only a few times. What it binds is unknown. The read ends 3 residues before the CDR3 terminus; that terminus is restored from the germline J gene. The repertoire was sequenced with immunoSEQ multiplex PCR; TCRdb's copy has only in-frame clones and lacks some. The sample contains around 33,000 clones, none of them singletons. The CDR3 runs to 15 residues. Per the germline V gene, CDR1 is SGHTA and CDR2 is FQGNSA. The ends lost 4 bases at V and 4 bases at J; junction bases unmatched: 7. The data were taken from a study of T cell clonality in common variable immunodeficiency. Whole-study findings and limits: CVID subjects shared fewer TCRbeta clones than healthy controls did. In common variable immunodeficiency, TCR beta chains reportedly carried fewer deletions and N-nucleotide insertions.

The clonotype originates from a human donor with common variable immunodeficiency. The sequenced sample was peripheral blood mononuclear cells. This chain uses TRBV7-2 with TRBJ1-5; 7 bases map to TRBD1. The CDR3 bases that were read are TGTGCCAGCAGCTCCCAGGGGGGCCAAAATCAGCCC. It is translated as CASSSQGGQNQP. The CDR3 reads in full as CASSSQGGQNQPQHF.